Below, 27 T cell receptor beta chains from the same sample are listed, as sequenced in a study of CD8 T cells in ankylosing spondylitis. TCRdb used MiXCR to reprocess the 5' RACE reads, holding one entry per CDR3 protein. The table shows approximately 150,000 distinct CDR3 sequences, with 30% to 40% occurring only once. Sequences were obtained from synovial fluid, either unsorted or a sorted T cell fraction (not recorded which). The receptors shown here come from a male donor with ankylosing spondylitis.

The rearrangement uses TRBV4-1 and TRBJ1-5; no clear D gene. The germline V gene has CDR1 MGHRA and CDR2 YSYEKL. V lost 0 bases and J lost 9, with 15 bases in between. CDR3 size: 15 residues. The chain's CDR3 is CASSQEARVRGPQHF. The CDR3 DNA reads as TGCGCCAGCAGCCAAGAGGCTAGGGTCCGGGGGCCCCAGCATTTT.

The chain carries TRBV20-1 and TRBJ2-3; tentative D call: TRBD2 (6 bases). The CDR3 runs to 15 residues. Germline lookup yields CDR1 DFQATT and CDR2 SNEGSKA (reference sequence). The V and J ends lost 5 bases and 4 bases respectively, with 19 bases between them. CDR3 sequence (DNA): TGCAGTGCTTCCCAACTAGCTGAGAAGGCAGATACGCAGTATTTT. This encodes CSASQLAEKADTQYF.

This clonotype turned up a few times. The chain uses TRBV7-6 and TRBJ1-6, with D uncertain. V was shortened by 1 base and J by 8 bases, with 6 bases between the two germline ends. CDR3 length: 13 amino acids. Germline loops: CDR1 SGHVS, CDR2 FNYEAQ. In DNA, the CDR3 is TGTGCCAGCAGCTTAGAGCAGGATTCACCCCTCCACTTT. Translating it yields CASSLEQDSPLHF.

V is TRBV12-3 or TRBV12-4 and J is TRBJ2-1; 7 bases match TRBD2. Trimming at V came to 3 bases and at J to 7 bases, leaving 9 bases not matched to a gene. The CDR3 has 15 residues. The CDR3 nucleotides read TGTGCCAGCAGTTTTTGGGAGGGCCCGCGTAATGAGCAGTTCTTC. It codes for CASSFWEGPRNEQFF.

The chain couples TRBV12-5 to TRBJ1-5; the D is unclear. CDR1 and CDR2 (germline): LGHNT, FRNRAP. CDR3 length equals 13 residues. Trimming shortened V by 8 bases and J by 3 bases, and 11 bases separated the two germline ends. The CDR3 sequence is CASQSRNNQPQHF. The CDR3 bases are TGTGCTAGTCAAAGTAGGAACAATCAGCCCCAGCATTTT.

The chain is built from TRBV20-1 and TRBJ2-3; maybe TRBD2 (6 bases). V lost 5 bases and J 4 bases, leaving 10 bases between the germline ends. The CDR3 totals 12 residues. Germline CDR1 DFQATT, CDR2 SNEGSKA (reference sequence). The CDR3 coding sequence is TGCAGTGCTGGAGCGGGTCCAGATACGCAGTATTTT. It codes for CSAGAGPDTQYF.

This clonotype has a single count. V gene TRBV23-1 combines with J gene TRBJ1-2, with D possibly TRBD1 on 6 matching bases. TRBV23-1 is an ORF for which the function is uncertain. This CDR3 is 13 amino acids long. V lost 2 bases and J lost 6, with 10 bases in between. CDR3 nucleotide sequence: TGCGCCAGCAGTCAACCCCACAGGGATGGCTACACCTTC. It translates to CASSQPHRDGYTF.

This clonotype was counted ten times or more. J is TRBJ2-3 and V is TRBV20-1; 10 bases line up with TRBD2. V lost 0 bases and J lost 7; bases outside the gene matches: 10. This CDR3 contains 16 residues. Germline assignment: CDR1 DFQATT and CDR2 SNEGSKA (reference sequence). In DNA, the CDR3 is TGCAGTGCTAGAGATCGGGCTAGCGGGAGTTGGAATACGCAGTATTTT. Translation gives CSARDRASGSWNTQYF.

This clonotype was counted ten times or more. In nucleotides, the CDR3 is TGCAGCGTTGGGACTAGCGGGATGGATACGCAGTATTTT. Translated, it gives CSVGTSGMDTQYF. V is TRBV29-1 and J is TRBJ2-3; TRBD2 matches at 12 bases. This CDR3 spans 13 amino acids. The V and J ends lost 4 bases and 6 bases, in that order; junction bases with no gene match: 2. Looked up from germline, CDR1 is SQVTM and CDR2 is ANQGSEA.

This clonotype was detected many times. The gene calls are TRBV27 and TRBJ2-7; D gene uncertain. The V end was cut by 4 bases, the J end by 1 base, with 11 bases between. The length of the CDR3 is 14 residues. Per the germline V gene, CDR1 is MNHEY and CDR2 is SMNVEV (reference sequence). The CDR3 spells CASSYSHQSYEQYF. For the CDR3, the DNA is TGTGCCAGCAGTTATTCCCACCAATCCTACGAGCAGTACTTC.

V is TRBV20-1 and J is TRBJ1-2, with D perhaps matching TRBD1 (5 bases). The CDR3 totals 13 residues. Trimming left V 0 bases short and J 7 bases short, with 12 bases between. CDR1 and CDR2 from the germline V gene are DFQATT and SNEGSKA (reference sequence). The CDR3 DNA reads TGCAGTGCTAGAGAGCGGGGGGGAGGTGGCTACACCTTC. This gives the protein CSARERGGGGYTF.

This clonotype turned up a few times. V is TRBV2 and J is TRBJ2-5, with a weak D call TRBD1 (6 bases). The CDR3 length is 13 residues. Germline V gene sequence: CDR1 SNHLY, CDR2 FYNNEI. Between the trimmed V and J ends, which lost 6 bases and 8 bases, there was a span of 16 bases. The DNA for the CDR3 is TGTGCCAGCAGAAGGGACATCGGCGGTACCCAGTACTTC. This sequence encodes CASRRDIGGTQYF.

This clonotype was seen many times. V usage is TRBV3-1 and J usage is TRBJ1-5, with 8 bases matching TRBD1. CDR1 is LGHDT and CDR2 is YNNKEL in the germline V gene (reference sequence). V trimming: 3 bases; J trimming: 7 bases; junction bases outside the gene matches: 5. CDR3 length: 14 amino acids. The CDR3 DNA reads TGTGCCAGCAGCCACGGACAGGGAAGGCAGCCCCAGCATTTT. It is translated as CASSHGQGRQPQHF.

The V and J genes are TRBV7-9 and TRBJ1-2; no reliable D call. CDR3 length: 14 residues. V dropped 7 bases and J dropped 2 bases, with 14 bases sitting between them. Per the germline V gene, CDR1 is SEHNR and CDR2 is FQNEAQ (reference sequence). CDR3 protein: CASTDSPGNYGYTF. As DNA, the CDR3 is TGTGCCAGCACCGATTCGCCGGGGAACTATGGCTACACCTTC.

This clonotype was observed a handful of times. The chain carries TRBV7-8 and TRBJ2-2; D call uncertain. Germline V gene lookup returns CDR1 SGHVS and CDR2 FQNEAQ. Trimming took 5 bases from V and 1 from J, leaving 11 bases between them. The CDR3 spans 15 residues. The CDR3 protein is CASSPNTKNTGELFF. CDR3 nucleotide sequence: TGTGCCAGCAGCCCGAACACAAAGAACACCGGGGAGCTGTTTTTT.

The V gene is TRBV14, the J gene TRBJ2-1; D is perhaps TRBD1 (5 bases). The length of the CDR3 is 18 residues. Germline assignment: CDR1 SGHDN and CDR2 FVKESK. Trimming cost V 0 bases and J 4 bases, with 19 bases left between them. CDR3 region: CASSQDLAVRGWYNEQFF. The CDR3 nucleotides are TGTGCCAGCAGCCAAGATCTTGCCGTAAGGGGTTGGTACAATGAGCAGTTCTTC.

CDR3 sequence reads: CASSLGLAGVPFEADTQYF. The DNA for the CDR3 is TGTGCCAGCAGCCTAGGACTAGCGGGAGTGCCGTTTGAGGCAGATACGCAGTATTTT. J is TRBJ2-3 and V is TRBV3-1; 13 bases map to TRBD2. This CDR3 region has 19 residues. Germline-derived CDR1 and CDR2 are LGHDT and YNNKEL (reference sequence). V lost 4 bases to trimming and J lost 4 bases; unmatched junction nucleotides: 14.

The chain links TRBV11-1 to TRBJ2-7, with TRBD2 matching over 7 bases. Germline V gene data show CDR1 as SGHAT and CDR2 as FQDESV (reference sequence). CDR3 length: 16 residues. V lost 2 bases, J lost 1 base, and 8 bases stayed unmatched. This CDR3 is CASSLRASGGSYEQYF. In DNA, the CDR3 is TGTGCCAGCAGCTTAAGAGCATCGGGGGGTTCCTACGAGCAGTACTTC.

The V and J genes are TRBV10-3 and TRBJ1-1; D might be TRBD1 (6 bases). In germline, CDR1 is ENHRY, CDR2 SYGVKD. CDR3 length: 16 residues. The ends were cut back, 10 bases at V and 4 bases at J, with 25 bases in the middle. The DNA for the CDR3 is TGTGCCACGAAGACAGGAAAGGACTTGGCTACCACTGAAGCTTTCTTT. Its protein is CATKTGKDLATTEAFF.

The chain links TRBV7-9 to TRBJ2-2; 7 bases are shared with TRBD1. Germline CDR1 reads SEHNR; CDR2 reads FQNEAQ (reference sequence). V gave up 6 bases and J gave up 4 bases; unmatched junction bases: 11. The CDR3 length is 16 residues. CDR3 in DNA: TGTGCCAGCAGTACCCTCCAGGGGGTAGGCACCGGGGAGCTGTTTTTT. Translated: CASSTLQGVGTGELFF. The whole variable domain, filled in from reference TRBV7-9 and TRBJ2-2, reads DTGVSQNPRHKITKRGQNVTFRCDPISEHNRLYWYRQTLGQGPEFLTYFQNEAQLEKSRLLSDRFSAERPKGSFSTLEIQRTEQGDSAMYLCASSTLQGVGTGELFFGEGSRLTVL.

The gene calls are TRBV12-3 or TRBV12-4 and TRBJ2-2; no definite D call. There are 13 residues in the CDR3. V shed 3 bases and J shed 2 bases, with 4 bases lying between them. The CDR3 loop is CASSFINTGELFF. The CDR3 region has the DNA TGTGCCAGCAGTTTTATTAACACCGGGGAGCTGTTTTTT.

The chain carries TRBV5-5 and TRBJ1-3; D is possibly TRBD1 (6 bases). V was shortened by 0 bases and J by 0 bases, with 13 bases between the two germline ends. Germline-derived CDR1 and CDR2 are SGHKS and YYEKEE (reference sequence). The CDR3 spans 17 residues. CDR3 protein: CASSLAEGTLSGNTIYF. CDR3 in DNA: TGTGCCAGCAGCTTGGCAGAAGGGACACTCTCTGGAAACACCATATATTTT.

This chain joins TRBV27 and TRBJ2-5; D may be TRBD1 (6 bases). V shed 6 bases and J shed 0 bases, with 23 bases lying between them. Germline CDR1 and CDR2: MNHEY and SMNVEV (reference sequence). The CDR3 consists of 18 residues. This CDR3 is CASSRVGGMVSYQETQYF. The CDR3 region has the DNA TGTGCCAGCAGCCGCGTAGGGGGAATGGTGAGTTACCAAGAGACCCAGTACTTC.

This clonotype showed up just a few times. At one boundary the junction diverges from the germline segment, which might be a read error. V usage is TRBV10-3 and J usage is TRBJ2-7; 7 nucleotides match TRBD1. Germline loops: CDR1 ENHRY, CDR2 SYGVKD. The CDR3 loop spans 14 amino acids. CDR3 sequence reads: CAISEDRELPELDF. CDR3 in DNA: TGTGCCATCAGTGAGGACAGGGAACTACCGGAGTTAGACTTC.

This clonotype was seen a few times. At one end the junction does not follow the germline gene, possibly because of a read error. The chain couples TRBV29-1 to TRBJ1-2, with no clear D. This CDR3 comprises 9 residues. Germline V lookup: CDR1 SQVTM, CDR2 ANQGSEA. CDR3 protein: CSVGQYGSF. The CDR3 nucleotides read TGCAGCGTTGGACAATACGGGAGTTTC.

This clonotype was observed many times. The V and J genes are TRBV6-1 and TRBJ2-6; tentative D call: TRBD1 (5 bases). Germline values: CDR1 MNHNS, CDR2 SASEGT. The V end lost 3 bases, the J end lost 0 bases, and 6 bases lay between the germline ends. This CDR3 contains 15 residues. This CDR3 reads CASSDRGSGANVLTF. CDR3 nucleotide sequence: TGTGCCAGCAGTGATAGGGGCTCTGGGGCCAACGTCCTGACTTTC.

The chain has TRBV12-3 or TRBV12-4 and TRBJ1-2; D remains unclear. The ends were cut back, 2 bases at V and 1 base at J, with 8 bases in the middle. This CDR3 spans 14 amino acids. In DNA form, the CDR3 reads TGTGCCAGCAGTTTAAACCCCATTAACTATGGCTACACCTTC. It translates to CASSLNPINYGYTF.